This is a list of T cell receptor beta chains from one sample in a study of blood T cell repertoires in COVID-19. Sequencing was performed with immunoSEQ multiplex PCR; in TCRdb, only in-frame clones are kept and a portion is missing. This table holds 250,000 to 350,000 clones, roughly 86% found once. The sequencing sample was made of PBMCs or T cells enriched from blood (not recorded which). The receptors here all came from a woman aged 25 to 39 who had recovered from COVID-19. Each CDR3 is given with its conserved first and last residue. The D gene is left open where the match is weak. Where a row states a size, it is once, few, many or the class of an expanded clone; other rows omit it.

clone_size d_call j_call cdr3_length v_call cdr3_nt cdr3_aa
NA TRBD1 TRBJ1-6 17 TRBV7-7 TGTGCTAGCATTCCTACCGGGACAGAACAGCGGGCTTCACCCCTCCACTTT CASIPTGTEQRASPLHF
NA NA TRBJ2-1 16 TRBV13 TGTGCCAGCAGCTCCCCCAGGTGGAGGTTTGGAAATGAGCAGTTCTTC CASSSPRWRFGNEQFF
NA TRBD2 TRBJ2-5 15 TRBV5-8 TGTGCCAGCAGCTCGGGACTAGGGGACCAAGAGACCCAGTACTTC CASSSGLGDQETQYF
NA TRBD2 TRBJ2-3 17 TRBV4-3 TGCGCCAGCAGCCAAAGGACTAGCGGGGCGATGGTGGATACGCAGTATTTT CASSQRTSGAMVDTQYF
NA TRBD2 TRBJ2-5 15 TRBV5-4 TGTGCCAGCAGCTTGGACGGGGGGGCACGAGAGACCCAGTACTTC CASSLDGGARETQYF
once TRBD2 TRBJ2-2 15 TRBV19 TGTGCCAGTAGTCAGGCGGGGGGGCTTTTCGGGGAGCTGTTTTTT CASSQAGGLFGELFF
NA NA TRBJ2-7 17 TRBV6-1 TGTGCCAGCAGTGAATTGCCAATACTAGTCAGCTCCTACGAGCAGTACTTC CASSELPILVSSYEQYF
NA TRBD2 TRBJ2-3 18 TRBV14 TGTGCCAGCAGCCAAGAGGGGCCCCTAGCGGGTATCACAGATACGCAGTATTTT CASSQEGPLAGITDTQYF
NA NA TRBJ2-3 17 TRBV7-3 TGTGCCAGCAGCTTGGCCCTATCTGGGCTCCGCACAGATACGCAGTATTTT CASSLALSGLRTDTQYF
NA NA TRBJ2-5 14 TRBV5-1 TGCGCCAGCAGCTTGGGGGCCGCCCAAGAGACCCAGTACTTC CASSLGAAQETQYF
NA NA TRBJ1-2 12 TRBV2 TGTGCCAGCAGTGATCCAAACTATGGCTACACCTTC CASSDPNYGYTF
NA TRBD1 TRBJ1-2 16 TRBV28 TGTGCCAGCATTAGGGACAGGGTGAGTACCAACTATGGCTACACCTTC CASIRDRVSTNYGYTF
NA TRBD1 TRBJ1-2 14 TRBV5-1 TGCGCCAGCAGCCCCCCGGGACAGAATTATGGCTACACCTTC CASSPPGQNYGYTF
NA NA TRBJ1-6 12 TRBV9 TGTGCCAGCAGCCTTCGCGAGTCACCCCTCCACTTT CASSLRESPLHF
NA NA TRBJ2-5 16 TRBV28 TGTGCCAGCAGTTTATCTGGGGGCTTCGGCGAAGAGACCCAGTACTTC CASSLSGGFGEETQYF
NA NA TRBJ2-4 16 TRBV27 TGTGCCAGCAGTTTATGGCGGGGCCGAGGTAAAAACATTCAGTACTTC CASSLWRGRGKNIQYF
NA NA TRBJ2-3 12 TRBV11-3 TGTGCCAGCAGCGATAGGGGAGATACGCAGTATTTT CASSDRGDTQYF
once TRBD1 TRBJ1-1 17 TRBV13 TGTGCCAGCAGCTTAGCTACCCGAGGGGACAGGGCCCTTGAAGCTTTCTTT CASSLATRGDRALEAFF